The source of this TCR beta chain is a study of cytomegalovirus exposure and HLA in healthy donors listed by TCRdb under 2017. Regarding the complete study: According to a later analysis, one platform produced both the 110 or so validation repertoires and the roughly 640 repertoires of the first cohort. The study was designed to test whether signatures of past pathogen exposure could be identified by cataloging public T cell receptors. To predict cytomegalovirus infection status, the study brought together high-throughput TCR immunosequencing, statistical association of individual TCRs with disease status, and machine learning. Besides the first cohort of 666 subjects, a separate validation cohort made up of roughly 120 different subjects was used. Study-level results and caveats: All 120 repertoires were used to score co-occurrence in the validation cohort in a later analysis, because that analysis had no HLA typing for the cohort. While some public TCRs were present in many individuals, most TCR sequences turned up only very rarely across donors. In the study, some 180 TCR beta chains were listed as associated with cytomegalovirus. The classifier was reported to diagnose cytomegalovirus status with high specificity and sensitivity in both the original cohort and the validation cohort. The authors suggested that the approach could potentially be extended to other disease states and immunological phenotypes. A later analysis found that TCRs clustered in the first cohort also tended to co-occur in the approximately 120 validation repertoires, with just under 95% of cluster scores above 0. A few of the identified cytomegalovirus-associated TCR beta chains were confirmed in vitro to be specific for cytomegalovirus antigens.

The donors were included in the validation cohort of 100 to 150 subjects, a group kept apart from the 666-subject first cohort. The library was built by means of the immunoSEQ multiplex PCR assay. The authors processed their data as follows. A statistical classification framework was built for diagnosing cytomegalovirus status from the catalog of TCR beta chain sequences. As stored in TCRdb, this immuneACCESS dataset retains in-frame rearrangements with V and J assigned. A fraction of the clones does not appear; measured against another copy, unresolved V genes explain less than half of the discrepancy, and the remainder lacks a known reason. The DNA was the basis for D and trimming; V, J and clone size are from that table. The sample table holds over 100,000 clones, of which about nine tenths were seen once. About 2% of the sample is taken by the ten largest. Comments on this clone: It lacks a known antigen. There are no base qualities to consult, and no much larger clone falls within one base. This sample includes further DNA sequences coding for the same CDR3.

The CDR3, cysteine through phenylalanine, is 12 amino acids long. Just the 36-base CDR3 DNA is kept, in frame starting at base 1. V is reduced by 0 bases and J by 3 bases, leaving a spacing of 3 bases between them. CDR1 is given as PRHDT and CDR2 as FYEKMQ, both from the germline V gene (reference sequence). The TCR sequence derives from a woman under 30 in good health and CMV-seronegative. The sequencing sample was made of PBMCs. The chain couples TRBV13 to TRBJ2-7; confidence is insufficient to name the D gene. The DNA is TGTGCCAGCAGCTTAGGCCGCTACGAGCAGTACTTC. Its coded protein is CASSLGRYEQYF.